This T cell receptor (beta chain) was documented in a study of radiation and T cells in renal cell carcinoma. Time point indicated: baseline pretreatment blood. Treatment reported: 15 Gy SBRT to primary tumor, nephrectomy 4 weeks later. CDR3 size: 14 residues. Germline CDR1 is MGHRA and CDR2 is YSYEKL. With 4 bases removed from V and 0 bases from J, the gap between germline ends came to 10 bases. Assay: immunoSEQ multiplex PCR; the TCRdb copy retains only in-frame clones and omits some. The data hold approximately 90,000 clones, with around 88% observed a single time. Many counts were recorded for this clone.

The sequenced sample was blood, obtained from a patient whose treatment included radiotherapy and nephrectomy. The sequence came from a man in his fifties or sixties with renal cell carcinoma. The chain couples TRBV4-1 to TRBJ2-7, with a weak D call TRBD1 (6 bases). CDR3 in amino acids: CASSLDRSSYEQYF. The CDR3 region has the DNA TGCGCCAGCAGCCTCGACAGGAGCTCCTACGAGCAGTACTTC.